Shown below are 14 T cell receptor beta chains from a single sample sequenced in a study of T-cell reconstitution after alpha-beta-depleted transplantation in children (dated by TCRdb to about 2016). The meaning of the sample's treatment or condition label: allogeneic hematopoietic cell transplantation with graft depleted of TCRalphabeta T cells and CD19 B cells. The library was prepared using PCR. Instrument used: Illumina HiSeq 2500. To normalize quantification of the TCRbeta repertoire, the TCR libraries were built with molecular barcoding that relied on unique molecular identifiers. The public reads were reanalyzed by TCRdb: fastp trimming at Q25, MiXCR alignment, in-frame beta chains only. A single entry per CDR3 protein holds the most common genes and DNA from its merged rows. In this sample the table shows fewer than 550,000 distinct CDR3 sequences, approximately 10% of which occur a single time. The ten largest account for roughly 15% of the sample.

Sequences were derived from PBMCs, mostly from graft donor cells, sampled 180 days after TCRalphabeta/CD19-depleted stem cell transplant. The origin of the receptors is a female patient between 2 and 15 years old who had a stem cell transplant for aplastic anemia, so the T cells may come from the graft donor.

This clonotype appeared a few times. The genes are TRBV5-1 and TRBJ2-3, with D possibly being TRBD2 (6 bases). This CDR3 comprises 15 residues. V shed 2 bases and J shed 6 bases, with 16 bases lying between them. Germline values: CDR1 SGHRS, CDR2 YFSETQ. The CDR3 DNA reads TGCGCCAGCAGCTTTAGGGAGGCCCGTGGGGATACGCAGTATTTT. Its protein is CASSFREARGDTQYF.

J is TRBJ2-2 and V is TRBV29-1; TRBD2 matches at 7 bases. In germline, CDR1 is SQVTM, CDR2 ANQGSEA. J lost 1 base, V lost 4 bases, and 3 bases had no gene match. The CDR3 consists of 14 residues. The CDR3 region is CSVGDYVNTGELFF. CDR3 DNA: TGCAGCGTTGGGGACTACGTGAACACCGGGGAGCTGTTTTTT.

Details on this clonotype: The junction differs from germline at one of its ends, possibly a read error. The gene calls are TRBV5-1 and TRBJ2-2, with TRBD1 identical over 9 bases. The V gene's germline CDR1 is SGHRS and CDR2 YFSETQ. The CDR3 totals 16 residues. CDR3 in DNA: TGCGCCAGCGGCTTACTCGTGACAGGGGGTGCCGGGGAGCTGTTTTTT. Translating gives CASGLLVTGGAGELFF.

This clonotype was seen more than once but under ten times. The chain is built from TRBV7-2 and TRBJ1-6, with D maybe TRBD1 (6 bases). CDR1 and CDR2 (germline): SGHTA, FQGNSA. Trimming removed 4 bases at V and 6 bases at J, with 19 bases between. The CDR3 runs 17 residues. CDR3 DNA: TGTGCCAGCAGCTCCCCGCATCGGACAGTACTTAATTCACCCCTCCACTTT. This translates into CASSSPHRTVLNSPLHF.

In this sample, this clonotype turned up a few times. V gene TRBV7-8 combines with J gene TRBJ2-7; 7 bases fit TRBD2. Per germline, CDR1 SGHVS and CDR2 FQNEAQ. V lost 5 bases to trimming and J lost 5 bases; unmatched junction nucleotides: 18. The CDR3 has 17 residues. Here the CDR3 DNA reads TGTGCCAGCAGCCCCCCCATAAGGGAGGGCCTAAGAAACGAGCAGTACGTC. Its translation: CASSPPIREGLRNEQYV.

J is TRBJ2-1 and V is TRBV20-1; D uncertain. This CDR3 spans 14 amino acids. V lost 5 bases to trimming and J lost 6 bases, with 17 bases between them. CDR1 is DFQATT and CDR2 is SNEGSKA in the germline V gene (reference sequence). CDR3 sequence reads: CSAQVALVGNEQFF. The CDR3 coding sequence is TGCAGTGCTCAAGTCGCCCTGGTAGGCAATGAGCAGTTCTTC.

The table lists this clonotype with many counts. The chain joins TRBV4-2 to TRBJ2-1; D not resolved. V was cut by 0 bases and J by 9 bases, with 18 bases left in between. Germline V CDR1 and CDR2: LGHNA, YNFKEQ. The CDR3 sequence is 16 residues long. CDR3 region: CASSQDRPLPHGEQFF. In DNA form, the CDR3 reads TGTGCCAGCAGCCAAGATCGTCCCTTGCCACACGGTGAGCAGTTCTTC.

The chain employs TRBV7-8 and TRBJ2-3; no clear D gene. V lost 5 bases and J 6 bases, leaving 18 bases between the germline ends. This CDR3 has 15 amino acids. CDR1 and CDR2 (germline): SGHVS, FQNEAQ. DNA of the CDR3: TGTGCCAGCAGCCCAACACGCTTCTTACGGGATACGCAGTATTTT. Residues: CASSPTRFLRDTQYF.

This clonotype was detected many times. The chain joins TRBV15 to TRBJ2-7; 9 bases line up with TRBD1. The CDR3 consists of 14 residues. Germline V gives CDR1 LNHNV, CDR2 YYDKDF (reference sequence). The junction had 4 bases not matched to a gene; V was cut back by 4 bases and J by 3 bases. The CDR3 reads CATSKDRGNYEQYV. The CDR3 region has the DNA TGTGCCACCAGCAAGGACAGGGGAAACTACGAGCAGTACGTC.

This clonotype was observed a handful of times. J is TRBJ1-1 and V is TRBV19; TRBD1 matches 9 bases. V was clipped by 3 bases and J by 3 bases; unmatched bases: 11. CDR1 and CDR2 from the germline V gene are LNHDA and SQIVND (reference sequence). This CDR3 is built from 17 residues. The CDR3 spells CASSMMGPWDRDTEAFF. The CDR3 DNA reads TGTGCCAGTAGTATGATGGGCCCGTGGGACAGGGACACTGAAGCTTTCTTT.

This clonotype was recorded many times. The V call is TRBV12-3 or TRBV12-4, the J call TRBJ2-5; D not resolved. The CDR3 has 13 amino acids. V was pared by 3 bases and J by 9 bases, with 14 bases between. Here the CDR3 reads CASSFDPYVAQYF. DNA of the CDR3: TGTGCCAGCAGTTTTGACCCCTACGTGGCCCAGTACTTC.

The chain combines TRBV5-6 with TRBJ2-7, with TRBD1 matching 7 bases. Trimming at V came to 0 bases and at J to 3 bases, leaving 18 bases not matched to a gene. The CDR3 sequence is 19 residues long. Germline CDR1 is SGHDT and CDR2 is YYEEEE. For the CDR3, the DNA is TGTGCCAGCAGCTTGGAGGGGACAGCAAGTCTAGTTTCAGTCTACGAGCAGTACGTC. Translating gives CASSLEGTASLVSVYEQYV.

This rearrangement joins TRBV15 to TRBJ2-7; D is possibly TRBD1 or TRBD2 (6 bases each). CDR3 length: 14 residues. Germline V CDR1 and CDR2: LNHNV, YYDKDF (reference sequence). Between the trimmed V and J ends, which lost 5 bases and 6 bases, there was a span of 17 bases. CDR3 bases: TGTGCCACCAGCTACGCCCGTTGGGGGGCCGAGCAGTACTTC. Translated: CATSYARWGAEQYF.

This clonotype has at least ten counts. The chain carries TRBV3-1 and TRBJ1-5; D uncertain. Trimming pared 0 bases from V and 7 bases from J, leaving 7 bases between. Germline CDR1 and CDR2: LGHDT and YNNKEL (reference sequence). This CDR3 spans 13 amino acids. The CDR3 region is CASSQDRGQPQHF. CDR3 in DNA: TGTGCCAGCAGCCAAGATCGAGGACAGCCCCAGCATTTT.